This TCR beta chain comes out of a study of technical replicates of blood from a handful of donors. The repertoire was sequenced with immunoSEQ multiplex PCR; TCRdb's copy has only in-frame clones and lacks some. Of 65,000 to 80,000 clones listed, approximately 95% were seen once; the top ten hold 0.25%. This receptor was obtained from a human donor in good health. The sequenced material came from T cells isolated from PBMCs.

CDR3 residues: CASSHSQGASYNEQFF. CDR3 nucleotide sequence: TGTGCCAGCAGCCACTCACAGGGGGCTAGCTACAATGAGCAGTTCTTC. J is TRBJ2-1 and V is TRBV7-9, with TRBD1 identical over 9 bases. Germline V gene data show CDR1 as SEHNR and CDR2 as FQNEAQ (reference sequence). The CDR3 sequence is 16 residues long. V shed 5 bases, J shed 3 bases, and the junction held 8 bases outside the gene matches.